This paragraph covers one T cell receptor beta chain sequence. This CDR3 is 14 amino acids long. V shed 4 bases, J shed 3 bases, and the junction held 4 bases outside the gene matches. Per germline, CDR1 MNHEY and CDR2 SMNVEV (reference sequence). This sample stems from a study of technical replicates of blood from a handful of donors. The protocol was immunoSEQ multiplex PCR, while the TCRdb copy is restricted to in-frame clones and leaves out a portion. Of about 84,000 clones listed, roughly 98% are singletons. The rearrangement links TRBV27 to TRBJ2-7; 9 nucleotides align to TRBD1. The sample consisted of T cells isolated from PBMCs. The origin of this receptor is a human donor in good health. This CDR3 reads CASSSQGARYEQYF. The CDR3, as DNA: TGTGCCAGCAGTTCACAGGGGGCGCGCTACGAGCAGTACTTC.